A selection of T cell receptor beta chains follows, all from one sample in a study of T cell responses to AZD1222 COVID-19 vaccine. Some clones are missing from TCRdb's copy, which holds only in-frame ones; the method was immunoSEQ multiplex PCR. This table holds some 150,000 clones, approximately 90% found once. Sample: peripheral blood, taken 28 days after the second AZD1222 dose. The receptors come from an adult who received the AZD1222 COVID-19 vaccine. The CDR3 runs from the conserved cysteine through the conserved F or W. D genes are given only for firm matches. Clone size is given for some rows only: seen once, a few or many times, or a class if the clone is expanded.

cdr3_nt | cdr3_aa | j_call | d_call | clone_size | v_call
TGTGCCAGCAGCCCCAGGGCACTCTCCAAAAACATTCAGTACTTC | CASSPRALSKNIQYF | TRBJ2-4 | - | - | TRBV11-1
TGTGCCAGCAAGTACGGGACGGGAGGGGAAGCTGGCTACACCTTC | CASKYGTGGEAGYTF | TRBJ1-2 | - | - | TRBV2
TGTGCCAGCAGCGTACCGACAGGGTCCACCTATGGCTACACCTTC | CASSVPTGSTYGYTF | TRBJ1-2 | TRBD1 | - | TRBV7-2
TGTGCCAGCAGAACTAGCGGGAGTTCGTGGACCGGGGAGCTGTTTTTT | CASRTSGSSWTGELFF | TRBJ2-2 | TRBD2 | - | TRBV11-2
TGTGCCAGCAGCTTTTATACATCGATCACTGAAGCTTTCTTT | CASSFYTSITEAFF | TRBJ1-1 | - | - | TRBV7-3
TGTGCCAGCAGTTTAATGGGACAGGGGGCTAGAGGAAACACCATATATTTT | CASSLMGQGARGNTIYF | TRBJ1-3 | TRBD1 | - | TRBV28
TGTGCCAGTAGCCCTGGACAGGGGATCACCTATGGCTACACCTTC | CASSPGQGITYGYTF | TRBJ1-2 | TRBD1 | - | TRBV19
TGTGCCAGCAGCGTAGACGGGGGGCTAGCGGGAGTCACAGATACGCAGTATTTT | CASSVDGGLAGVTDTQYF | TRBJ2-3 | TRBD2 | - | TRBV9
TGCGCCAGCAGCCCCGAAGGGGGCACCGGGGAGCTGTTTTTT | CASSPEGGTGELFF | TRBJ2-2 | - | - | TRBV5-1
TGTGCCAGCAGCCCGGGACCAACCTACGAGCAGTACTTC | CASSPGPTYEQYF | TRBJ2-7 | - | - | TRBV7-2
TGTGCCACCAGTGACGGCGCGACAGTTAACTATGGCTACACCTTC | CATSDGATVNYGYTF | TRBJ1-2 | - | - | TRBV24-1
TGTGCCACCAGTGAGGGGGCCGTAGGCTACACCTTC | CATSEGAVGYTF | TRBJ1-2 | - | - | TRBV24-1
TGTGCCAGCAGTTTGATCGGCGAGCAGTACTTC | CASSLIGEQYF | TRBJ2-7 | - | - | TRBV12-3/TRBV12-4
TGTGCCAGCAGCTACGACTGGTCAGATACGCAGTATTTT | CASSYDWSDTQYF | TRBJ2-3 | - | - | TRBV7-2
TGTGCCAGCAGTATCCCTGGACAGCCCGTGGAGACCCAGTACTTC | CASSIPGQPVETQYF | TRBJ2-5 | - | few | TRBV28
TGTGCCAGCAGTGTCTCGACGGGGATGGGACCTTATGGCTACACCTTC | CASSVSTGMGPYGYTF | TRBJ1-2 | - | - | TRBV6-1
TGTGCCAGCAGTGGGGGTGAGAACACTGAAGCTTTCTTT | CASSGGENTEAFF | TRBJ1-1 | - | - | TRBV2
TGTGCCAGCAGCCCCGCGGGGGGGACGGTTAACTATGGCTACACCTTC | CASSPAGGTVNYGYTF | TRBJ1-2 | - | - | TRBV5-4
TGTGCCAGCAGTGAATGGGTAAACACCATATATTTT | CASSEWVNTIYF | TRBJ1-3 | - | - | TRBV2
TGTGCCAGTAAGGACGCGGCGTTGCGAAACACTGAAGCTTTCTTT | CASKDAALRNTEAFF | TRBJ1-1 | - | - | TRBV19
TGTGCCAGCAGTTTGCCCGGTTCACCCTATGGCTACACCTTC | CASSLPGSPYGYTF | TRBJ1-2 | - | - | TRBV28
TGTGCCAGCAGCCACAAGAGGGACAGTAGGAACACTGAAGCTTTCTTT | CASSHKRDSRNTEAFF | TRBJ1-1 | TRBD1 | - | TRBV4-2
TGCGCCAGCAGCCAATTACCTAGACTCCTCCACTTT | CASSQLPRLLHF | TRBJ1-6 | - | few | TRBV4-1
TGCGCCAGCAGCATAGTGCTAGCGGGAGAAGGCACAGATACGCAGTATTTT | CASSIVLAGEGTDTQYF | TRBJ2-3 | TRBD2 | - | TRBV5-1
TGTGCCAGCAGCCCTCCCGGGACTAGCGCTTACGAGCAGTACTTC | CASSPPGTSAYEQYF | TRBJ2-7 | TRBD2 | - | TRBV6-2/TRBV6-3